This T cell receptor beta chain was captured by sequencing in a study of identical twins. The CDR3 spans 14 residues. After removal of 10 bases from V and 1 base from J, the junction contained 10 bases not matched to a gene. From germline, CDR1 is LNHDA and CDR2 SQIVND (reference sequence). Template switching (which added a universal primer site) was used, and cDNA carried unique molecular identifiers. TCRdb used MiXCR to reprocess the 5' RACE reads, holding one entry per CDR3 protein. The sample holds under 300,000 distinct CDR3 sequences; about an eighth are singletons and the top ten take approximately 8.2%. General study findings and limits: Abundant beta clonotypes from cord blood had fewer insertions, unlike memory repertoires, which showed none.

This clonotype was recorded at least ten times. Its antigen is still unknown. The clonotype comes from a young woman in good health. The genes are TRBV19 and TRBJ2-7, with TRBD1 matching 7 bases. Sequencing was performed on memory (CD45RO+) T cells sorted from blood. DNA of the CDR3: TGTGCCACCTCCCCGACAGGGAGATCCTACGAGCAGTACTTC. Its protein product is CATSPTGRSYEQYF.